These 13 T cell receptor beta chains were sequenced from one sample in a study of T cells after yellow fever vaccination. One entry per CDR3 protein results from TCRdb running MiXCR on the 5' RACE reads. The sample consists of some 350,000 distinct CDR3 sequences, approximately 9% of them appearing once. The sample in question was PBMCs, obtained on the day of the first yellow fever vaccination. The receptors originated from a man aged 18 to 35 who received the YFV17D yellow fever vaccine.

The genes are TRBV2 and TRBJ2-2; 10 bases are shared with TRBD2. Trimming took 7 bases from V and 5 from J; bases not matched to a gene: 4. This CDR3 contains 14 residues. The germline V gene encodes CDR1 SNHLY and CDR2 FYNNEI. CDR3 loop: CASISGGLTGELFF. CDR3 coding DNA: TGTGCCAGCATTAGCGGGGGGCTTACCGGGGAGCTGTTTTTT.

The CDR3 nucleotides read TGCGCCAGCAGCCAAGAGGGGATTCTGCGGGGGCCCACAGATACGCAGTATTTT. Translating gives CASSQEGILRGPTDTQYF. The J gene is TRBJ2-3, the V gene TRBV4-3; D may be TRBD2 (7 bases). V was pared by 0 bases and J by 2 bases, with 18 bases between. The CDR3 is made up of 18 amino acids. The germline V gene has CDR1 LGHNA and CDR2 YSLEER.

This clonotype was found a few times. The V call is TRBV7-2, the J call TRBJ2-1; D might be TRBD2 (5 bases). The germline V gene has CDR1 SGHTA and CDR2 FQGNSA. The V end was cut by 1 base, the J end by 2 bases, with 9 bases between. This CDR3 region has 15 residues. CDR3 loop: CASSLDEGPYNEQFF. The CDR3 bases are TGTGCCAGCAGCTTAGATGAGGGCCCCTACAATGAGCAGTTCTTC.

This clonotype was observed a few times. CDR3 nucleotide sequence: TGTGCCAGCTCACCGTCACTCAGGCCCCCGGCCTACGAGCAGTACGTC. Protein sequence: CASSPSLRPPAYEQYV. V is TRBV18 and J is TRBJ2-7; the D is unclear. The germline V gene has CDR1 KGHSH and CDR2 LQKENI. Trimming cost V 3 bases and J 2 bases, with 17 bases left between them. The CDR3 has 16 residues.

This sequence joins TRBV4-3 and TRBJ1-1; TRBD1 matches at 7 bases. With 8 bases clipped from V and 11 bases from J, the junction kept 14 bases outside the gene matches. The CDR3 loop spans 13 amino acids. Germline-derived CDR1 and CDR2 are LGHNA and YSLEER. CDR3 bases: TGCGCCAGCTCCGGGACAGAGGTAGGGTCGGCTTTCTTT. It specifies CASSGTEVGSAFF.

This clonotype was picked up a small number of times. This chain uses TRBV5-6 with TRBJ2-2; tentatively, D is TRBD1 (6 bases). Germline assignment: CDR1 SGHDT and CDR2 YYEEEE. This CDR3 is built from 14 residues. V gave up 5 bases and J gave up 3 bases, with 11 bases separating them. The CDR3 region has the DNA TGTGCCAGCAGATTATCAGGGGACACCGGGGAGCTGTTTTTT. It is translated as CASRLSGDTGELFF.

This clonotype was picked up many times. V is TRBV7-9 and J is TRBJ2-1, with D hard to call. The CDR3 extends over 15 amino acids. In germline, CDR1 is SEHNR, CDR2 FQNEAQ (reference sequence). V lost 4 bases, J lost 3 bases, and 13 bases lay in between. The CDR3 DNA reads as TGTGCCAGCAGCTCTAACCAGGCCATCTACAATGAGCAGTTCTTC. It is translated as CASSSNQAIYNEQFF.

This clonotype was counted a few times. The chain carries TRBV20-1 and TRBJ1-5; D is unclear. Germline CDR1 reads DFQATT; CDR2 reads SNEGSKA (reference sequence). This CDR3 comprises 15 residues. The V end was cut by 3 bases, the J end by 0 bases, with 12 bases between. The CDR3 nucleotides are TGCAGTGCTAGTGGGCAGCCACTTAGCAATCAGCCCCAGCATTTT. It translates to CSASGQPLSNQPQHF.

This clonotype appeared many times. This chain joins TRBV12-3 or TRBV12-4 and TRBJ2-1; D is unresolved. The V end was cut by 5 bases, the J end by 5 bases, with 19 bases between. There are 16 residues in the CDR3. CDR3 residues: CASSPLGFVGNNEQFF. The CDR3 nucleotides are TGTGCCAGCAGTCCCCTCGGCTTTGTTGGAAACAATGAGCAGTTCTTC.

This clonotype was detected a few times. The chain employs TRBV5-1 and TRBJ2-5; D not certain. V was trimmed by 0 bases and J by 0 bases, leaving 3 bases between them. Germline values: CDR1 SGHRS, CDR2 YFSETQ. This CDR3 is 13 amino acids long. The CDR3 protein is CASSLVHQETQYF. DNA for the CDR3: TGCGCCAGCAGCTTGGTTCACCAAGAGACCCAGTACTTC.

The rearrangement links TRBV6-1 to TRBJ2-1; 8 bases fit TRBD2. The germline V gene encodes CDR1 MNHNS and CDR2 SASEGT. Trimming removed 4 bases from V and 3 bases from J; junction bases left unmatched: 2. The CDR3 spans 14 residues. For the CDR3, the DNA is TGTGCCAGCAGTGCGCGGGGGGTCTACAATGAGCAGTTCTTC. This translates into CASSARGVYNEQFF.

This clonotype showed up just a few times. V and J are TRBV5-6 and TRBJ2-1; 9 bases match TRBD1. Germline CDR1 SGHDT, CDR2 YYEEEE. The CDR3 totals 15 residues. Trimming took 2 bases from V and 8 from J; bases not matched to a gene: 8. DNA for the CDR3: TGTGCCAGCAGCTTACCGGGACAGGGTCAGGATGAGCAGTTCTTC. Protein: CASSLPGQGQDEQFF.

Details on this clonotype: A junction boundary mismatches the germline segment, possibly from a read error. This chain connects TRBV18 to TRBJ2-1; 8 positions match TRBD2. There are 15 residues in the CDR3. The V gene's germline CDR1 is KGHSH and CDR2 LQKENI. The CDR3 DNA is TGTGCCAGCTCCCCACGGCGGGGGGACTACAATGAGCAGTTCTTC. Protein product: CASSPRRGDYNEQFF.